These 28 T cell receptor beta chains were all obtained from the same sample, sequenced in a study of shared clonotypes between healthy human individuals. Method: immunoSEQ multiplex PCR; TCRdb's copy keeps in-frame clones and lacks some. The repertoire holds more than 600,000 clones, with roughly 94% as singletons. Naive CD8 cells lacked CD45RO and underwent positive selection for CCR7, leaving out terminally differentiated effector memory CD45RA+ cells. The material sequenced was naive CD8+ T cells sorted from blood. The receptors originated from a young man in good health.

In this sample, this clone turned up once. The genes are TRBV7-2 and TRBJ2-1; D is perhaps TRBD2 (6 bases). The V and J ends lost 3 bases and 0 bases respectively, with 12 bases between them. The CDR3 consists of 16 residues. Per the germline V gene, CDR1 is SGHTA and CDR2 is FQGNSA. DNA of the CDR3: TGTGCCAGCAGCTTGGCTAGCGACAGCTCCTACAATGAGCAGTTCTTC. This encodes CASSLASDSSYNEQFF. Variable domain in full (rest from reference TRBV7-2 and TRBJ2-1): GAGVSQSPSNKVTEKGKDVELRCDPISGHTALYWYRQSLGQGLEFLIYFQGNSAPDKSGLPSDRFSAERTGGSVSTLTIQRTQQEDSAVYLCASSLASDSSYNEQFFGPGTRLTVL.

The CDR3 protein is CACVSGRVYEQYF. The DNA of the CDR3 is TGTGCCTGTGTCTCGGGGAGGGTGTACGAGCAGTACTTC. The chain joins TRBV6-1 to TRBJ2-7; TRBD2 aligns across 7 bases. CDR1 and CDR2 (germline): MNHNS, SASEGT. Unmatched junction bases numbered 11, after V lost 11 bases and J lost 4 bases. CDR3 length: 13 amino acids.

The chain uses TRBV5-4 and TRBJ1-4; tentative D call: TRBD1 (5 bases). Trimming cost V 1 base and J 15 bases, with 13 bases left between them. Germline-derived CDR1 and CDR2 are SGHNT and YYREEE (reference sequence). This CDR3 has 12 residues. The CDR3 DNA follows: TGTGCCAGCAGCTTGTGGCAGGGTGATTTGTTTTTT. Residues: CASSLWQGDLFF. Complete variable domain (other parts from reference TRBV5-4 and TRBJ1-4): ETGVTQSPTHLIKTRGQQVTLRCSSQSGHNTVSWYQQALGQGPQFIFQYYREEENGRGNFPPRFSGLQFPNYSSELNVNALELDDSALYLCASSLWQGDLFFGSGTQLSVL.

The CDR3 loop is CASSTDTWDTEAFF. In DNA form, the CDR3 reads TGTGCCAGCAGCACGGACACCTGGGACACTGAAGCTTTCTTT. The gene calls are TRBV28 and TRBJ1-1; D is possibly TRBD1 (5 bases). Trimming pared 6 bases from V and 3 bases from J, leaving 14 bases between. The germline gives CDR1 MDHEN, CDR2 SYDVKM. This CDR3 is built from 14 residues.

The chain is built from TRBV7-9 and TRBJ2-2; D unclear. Germline-derived CDR1 and CDR2 are SEHNR and FQNEAQ (reference sequence). This CDR3 has 16 residues. Trimming took 5 bases from V and 1 from J, leaving 14 bases between them. DNA of the CDR3: TGTGCCAGCAGCGATGACCTCGGCGGGAACACCGGGGAGCTGTTTTTT. This translates into CASSDDLGGNTGELFF.

The J gene is TRBJ2-1, the V gene TRBV11-2; 10 nucleotides align to TRBD2. Germline V lookup: CDR1 SGHAT, CDR2 FQNNGV. The CDR3 length is 19 residues. After removal of 2 bases from V and 0 bases from J, the junction contained 10 bases not matched to a gene. CDR3 protein: CASSLSPGLAPSSYNEQFF. CDR3 DNA: TGTGCCAGCAGCTTATCTCCGGGACTAGCGCCCAGCTCCTACAATGAGCAGTTCTTC.

The chain uses TRBV10-3 and TRBJ2-1; D uncertain. The CDR3 runs to 17 residues. Trimming pared 2 bases from V and 0 bases from J, leaving 14 bases between. The germline gives CDR1 ENHRY, CDR2 SYGVKD. This CDR3 reads CAISEGTTYSSYNEQFF. CDR3 sequence (DNA): TGTGCCATCAGTGAGGGAACTACCTACAGCTCCTACAATGAGCAGTTCTTC.

The chain links TRBV18 to TRBJ1-4; 8 bases align to TRBD1. Trimming removed 6 bases from V and 7 bases from J; junction bases left unmatched: 7. In germline, CDR1 is KGHSH, CDR2 LQKENI. The CDR3 runs to 14 residues. The CDR3 DNA follows: TGTGCCAGCTCTCACACGGGACAGGTTGAAAAACTGTTTTTT. Amino acids: CASSHTGQVEKLFF. Looking up the rest from reference TRBV18 and TRBJ1-4 gives the full variable domain: NAGVMQNPRHLVRRRGQEARLRCSPMKGHSHVYWYRQLPEEGLKFMVYLQKENIIDESGMPKERFSAEFPKEGPSILRIQQVVRGDSAAYFCASSHTGQVEKLFFGSGTQLSVL.

The chain links TRBV11-2 to TRBJ1-4; tentatively, D is TRBD1 (5 bases). Per germline, CDR1 SGHAT and CDR2 FQNNGV. The CDR3 has 14 residues. The V end was cut by 5 bases, the J end by 2 bases, with 9 bases between. CDR3 residues: CASSLGTTNEKLFF. The DNA for the CDR3 is TGTGCCAGCAGCCTAGGGACTACTAATGAAAAACTGTTTTTT.

This clone was picked up one time. The CDR3 region is CASSDLETGDHTEAFF. The DNA of the CDR3 is TGTGCCAGCAGCGACCTCGAAACAGGGGATCACACTGAAGCTTTCTTT. The chain couples TRBV5-4 to TRBJ1-1; 7 nucleotides align to TRBD1. Germline-derived CDR1 and CDR2 are SGHNT and YYREEE (reference sequence). This CDR3 is built from 16 residues. J was trimmed by 3 bases and V by 4 bases; bases with no gene match: 12.

Points on this clone: The same CDR3 also results from other DNA sequences found in this sample. The V gene is TRBV7-9, the J gene TRBJ2-5; maybe TRBD2 (6 bases). Between the trimmed V and J ends, which lost 1 base and 4 bases, there was a span of 7 bases. Germline V gene lookup returns CDR1 SEHNR and CDR2 FQNEAQ (reference sequence). This CDR3 is 13 amino acids long. The DNA for the CDR3 is TGTGCCAGCAGCTTAGTGGAGGGAGAGACCCAGTACTTC. Its protein is CASSLVEGETQYF.

Points on this clone: Other DNA variants within this sample encode the same CDR3. The V call is TRBV28, the J call TRBJ1-2; D gene ambiguous. Trimming pared 5 bases from V and 5 bases from J, leaving 6 bases between. Per the germline V gene, CDR1 is MDHEN and CDR2 is SYDVKM. The CDR3 is 11 amino acids. CDR3 sequence (DNA): TGTGCCAGCAGTCTGTATTATGGCTACACCTTC. Its protein product is CASSLYYGYTF.

V is TRBV6-1 and J is TRBJ2-7, with 8 positions matching TRBD1. J gave up 5 bases and V 8 bases, and 8 bases lay outside the gene matches. The CDR3 sequence is 13 residues long. Germline values: CDR1 MNHNS, CDR2 SASEGT. The CDR3 DNA sequence: TGTGCCAGCTCTGAGACAGGGGTCAACGAGCAGTACTTC. It encodes CASSETGVNEQYF.

J is TRBJ1-1 and V is TRBV11-2, with D unclear. Looked up from germline, CDR1 is SGHAT and CDR2 is FQNNGV. Trimming took off 1 base at V and 5 bases at J, with 23 bases between the two ends. This CDR3 has 18 amino acids. CDR3 sequence: CASSLGPAGGLDGTEAFF. CDR3 nucleotides: TGTGCCAGCAGCTTAGGGCCGGCGGGTGGGTTGGATGGGACTGAAGCTTTCTTT.

The genes are TRBV11-2 and TRBJ2-7; maybe TRBD1 (6 bases). There are 16 residues in the CDR3. V was trimmed by 4 bases and J by 6 bases, leaving 22 bases between them. Germline V gene sequence: CDR1 SGHAT, CDR2 FQNNGV. CDR3 loop: CASSSAPTGWNLEQYF. CDR3 sequence (DNA): TGTGCCAGCAGCTCAGCTCCGACAGGATGGAACCTCGAGCAGTACTTC.

This chain joins TRBV9 and TRBJ1-1; D is unclear. The V end lost 3 bases, the J end lost 5 bases, and 11 bases lay between the germline ends. CDR3 length equals 13 residues. Germline V CDR1 and CDR2: SGDLS, YYNGEE. CDR3 nucleotide sequence: TGTGCCAGCAGCGCCGTCATCAATACTGAAGCTTTCTTT. This gives the protein CASSAVINTEAFF.

The V gene is TRBV7-9, the J gene TRBJ2-1; 7 bases agree with TRBD2. The germline V gene encodes CDR1 SEHNR and CDR2 FQNEAQ (reference sequence). The CDR3 runs 15 residues. V gave up 2 bases and J gave up 10 bases; unmatched junction bases: 11. CDR3 residues: CASSLSRELIWEQFF. In DNA form, the CDR3 reads TGTGCCAGCAGCTTATCGCGGGAGTTGATTTGGGAGCAGTTCTTC.

The chain is built from TRBV4-2 and TRBJ2-2; D gene uncertain. V shed 5 bases and J shed 0 bases, with 13 bases lying between them. CDR1 is LGHNA, CDR2 YNFKEQ, per germline. There are 16 residues in the CDR3. The CDR3 coding sequence is TGTGCCAGCAGCTCGACTGAGATCGCGAACACCGGGGAGCTGTTTTTT. This encodes CASSSTEIANTGELFF.

The rearrangement links TRBV19 to TRBJ1-5; D remains ambiguous. V was trimmed by 7 bases and J by 4 bases, leaving 8 bases between them. CDR3 length: 12 residues. CDR1 and CDR2 (germline): LNHDA, SQIVND (reference sequence). The CDR3 region is CASTLKNQPQHF. The DNA for the CDR3 is TGTGCCAGTACCCTCAAGAATCAGCCCCAGCATTTT.

The genes are TRBV5-7 and TRBJ1-5; D is possibly TRBD1 (6 bases). TRBV5-7 has ORF status, its function being uncertain. V dropped 2 bases and J dropped 5 bases, with 17 bases sitting between them. The CDR3 has 16 amino acids. CDR3 in DNA: TGTGCCAGCAGCTTCTTCGGGGGCGCAATCTATCAGCCCCAGCATTTT. Amino acid sequence: CASSFFGGAIYQPQHF.

The rearrangement links TRBV28 to TRBJ2-1; TRBD2 is a possible D gene (5 bases). V was trimmed by 2 bases and J by 5 bases, leaving 16 bases between them. The length of the CDR3 is 16 residues. Per the germline V gene, CDR1 is MDHEN and CDR2 is SYDVKM. CDR3 coding DNA: TGTGCCAGCAGTTTACCCCCCCGTACGGAGGACAATGAGCAGTTCTTC. Residues: CASSLPPRTEDNEQFF. Full variable domain (outside the CDR3, taken from reference TRBV28 and TRBJ2-1): DVKVTQSSRYLVKRTGEKVFLECVQDMDHENMFWYRQDPGLGLRLIYFSYDVKMKEKGDIPEGYSVSREKKERFSLILESASTNQTSMYLCASSLPPRTEDNEQFFGPGTRLTVL.

The rearrangement uses TRBV9 and TRBJ2-5; 8 bases line up with TRBD1. The CDR3 consists of 15 residues. CDR1 and CDR2 (germline): SGDLS, YYNGEE. V gave up 4 bases and J gave up 6 bases; unmatched junction bases: 11. The CDR3 here is CASSPGQATTKTQYF. The DNA for the CDR3 is TGTGCCAGCAGCCCGGGACAGGCCACGACCAAGACCCAGTACTTC.

This sequence joins TRBV10-1 and TRBJ2-7; 7 bases fit TRBD2. V lost 8 bases and J lost 4; bases outside the gene matches: 8. Germline V gene sequence: CDR1 WNHNN, CDR2 SYGVQD (reference sequence). The CDR3 consists of 13 residues. CDR3 in DNA: TGCGCCAGCGAAACAGCGGGAATGTACGAGCAGTACTTC. Its translation is CASETAGMYEQYF.

The chain recombines TRBV7-9 with TRBJ2-7; 8 bases align to TRBD1. The J segment lost 2 bases and the V segment lost 5 bases, leaving 5 bases of the junction unmatched. The CDR3 has 14 amino acids. Germline V gene sequence: CDR1 SEHNR, CDR2 FQNEAQ (reference sequence). CDR3 sequence: CASSDRDRPYEQYF. CDR3 sequence (DNA): TGTGCCAGCAGCGACCGGGACAGGCCCTACGAGCAGTACTTC.

The chain joins TRBV2 to TRBJ1-1; D is unresolved. The CDR3 is made up of 14 amino acids. Trimming removed 6 bases from V and 1 base from J, with 12 bases in between. CDR1 is SNHLY, CDR2 FYNNEI, per germline. DNA for the CDR3: TGTGCCAGCAGGACGACCGGTCCGAACACTGAAGCTTTCTTT. This gives the protein CASRTTGPNTEAFF. Full variable domain (rest looked up from reference TRBV2 and TRBJ1-1): EPEVTQTPSHQVTQMGQEVILRCVPISNHLYFYWYRQILGQKVEFLVSFYNNEISEKSEIFDDQFSVERPDGSNFTLKIRSTKLEDSAMYFCASRTTGPNTEAFFGQGTRLTVV.

The J gene is TRBJ2-1, the V gene TRBV27, with 12 bases matching TRBD2. Losses at the gene ends were 5 bases for V and 2 bases for J; bases not matched to a gene: 4. Germline CDR1 is MNHEY and CDR2 is SMNVEV (reference sequence). This CDR3 is 16 amino acids long. CDR3: CASSRLAGDTYNEQFF. The CDR3 region has the DNA TGTGCCAGCAGTCGACTAGCGGGAGACACCTACAATGAGCAGTTCTTC.

This clone appeared a single time. The chain combines TRBV19 with TRBJ2-7; D call uncertain. V lost 0 bases and J 5 bases, leaving 14 bases between the germline ends. This CDR3 has 15 residues. In germline, CDR1 is LNHDA, CDR2 SQIVND (reference sequence). The CDR3: CASSIDRGLEDEQYF. The CDR3 coding sequence is TGTGCCAGTAGTATAGATCGAGGATTAGAGGACGAGCAGTACTTC.

The chain joins TRBV19 to TRBJ2-7; perhaps TRBD1 as D (5 bases). Trimming took 3 bases from V and 4 from J, leaving 10 bases between them. From germline, CDR1 is LNHDA and CDR2 SQIVND (reference sequence). This CDR3 spans 13 amino acids. CDR3 in DNA: TGTGCCAGTAGTATCGACAGTGTTTACGAGCAGTACTTC. This sequence encodes CASSIDSVYEQYF.